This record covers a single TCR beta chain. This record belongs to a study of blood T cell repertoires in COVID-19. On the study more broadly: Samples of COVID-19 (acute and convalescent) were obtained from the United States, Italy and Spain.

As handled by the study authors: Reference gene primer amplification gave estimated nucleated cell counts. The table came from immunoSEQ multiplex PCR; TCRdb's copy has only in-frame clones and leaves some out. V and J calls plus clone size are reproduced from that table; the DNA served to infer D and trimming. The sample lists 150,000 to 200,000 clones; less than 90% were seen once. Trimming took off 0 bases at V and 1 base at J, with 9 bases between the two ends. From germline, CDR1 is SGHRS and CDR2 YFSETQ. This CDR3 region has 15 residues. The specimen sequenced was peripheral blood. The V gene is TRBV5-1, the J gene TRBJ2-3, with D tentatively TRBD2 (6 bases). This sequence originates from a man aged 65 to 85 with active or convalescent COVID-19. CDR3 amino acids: CASSLAGTGTDTQYF. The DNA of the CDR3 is TGCGCCAGCAGCTTGGCGGGGACTGGCACAGATACGCAGTATTTT.